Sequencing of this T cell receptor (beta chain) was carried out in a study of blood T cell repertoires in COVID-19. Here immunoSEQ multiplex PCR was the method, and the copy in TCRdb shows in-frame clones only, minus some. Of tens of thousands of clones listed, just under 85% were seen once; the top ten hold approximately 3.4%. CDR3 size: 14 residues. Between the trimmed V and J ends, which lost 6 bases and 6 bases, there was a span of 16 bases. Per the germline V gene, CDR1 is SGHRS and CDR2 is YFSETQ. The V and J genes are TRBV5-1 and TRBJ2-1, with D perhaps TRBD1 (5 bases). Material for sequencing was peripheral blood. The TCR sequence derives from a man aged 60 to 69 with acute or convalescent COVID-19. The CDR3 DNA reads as TGCGCCAGCACGACAGCTATCATAGGCAATGAGCAGTTCTTC. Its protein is CASTTAIIGNEQFF.